This record looks at one T cell receptor beta chain sequence and its context. From blood CD8+ and CD4+ T cells, TCR beta sequences were generated. The multiple sclerosis controls were treatment-naive patients affected by stable or active relapsing-remitting disease. TEMRA cells were FACS-enriched, unlike CD8+ and CD4+ T cells, which were negatively isolated. This sample stems from a study of CD8 T cells in Susac syndrome. After extraction with the RNeasy kit, about 0.45 to 1 ug of the RNA was reverse transcribed using random hexamers. The authors amplified TCR beta CDR3 across 54 Vbeta and 13 Jbeta using immunoSEQ multiplex PCR. Each CDR3 protein gets one entry after TCRdb re-called the immunoSEQ multiplex PCR reads with MiXCR. The sample lists about 66,000 distinct CDR3 sequences, about 94% occurring once. This CDR3 has 16 amino acids. Germline loops: CDR1 SQVTM, CDR2 ANQGSEA. V was pared by 3 bases and J by 2 bases, with 10 bases of the junction left unmatched.

The chain recombines TRBV29-1 with TRBJ2-3, with 8 bases matching TRBD2. Source material: CD8+ T cells from PBMCs. The TCR was taken from a human donor with multiple sclerosis. This chain's CDR3 is CSVESLSGGVTDTQYF. CDR3 sequence (DNA): TGCAGCGTTGAGAGCCTCAGCGGGGGCGTCACAGATACGCAGTATTTT.